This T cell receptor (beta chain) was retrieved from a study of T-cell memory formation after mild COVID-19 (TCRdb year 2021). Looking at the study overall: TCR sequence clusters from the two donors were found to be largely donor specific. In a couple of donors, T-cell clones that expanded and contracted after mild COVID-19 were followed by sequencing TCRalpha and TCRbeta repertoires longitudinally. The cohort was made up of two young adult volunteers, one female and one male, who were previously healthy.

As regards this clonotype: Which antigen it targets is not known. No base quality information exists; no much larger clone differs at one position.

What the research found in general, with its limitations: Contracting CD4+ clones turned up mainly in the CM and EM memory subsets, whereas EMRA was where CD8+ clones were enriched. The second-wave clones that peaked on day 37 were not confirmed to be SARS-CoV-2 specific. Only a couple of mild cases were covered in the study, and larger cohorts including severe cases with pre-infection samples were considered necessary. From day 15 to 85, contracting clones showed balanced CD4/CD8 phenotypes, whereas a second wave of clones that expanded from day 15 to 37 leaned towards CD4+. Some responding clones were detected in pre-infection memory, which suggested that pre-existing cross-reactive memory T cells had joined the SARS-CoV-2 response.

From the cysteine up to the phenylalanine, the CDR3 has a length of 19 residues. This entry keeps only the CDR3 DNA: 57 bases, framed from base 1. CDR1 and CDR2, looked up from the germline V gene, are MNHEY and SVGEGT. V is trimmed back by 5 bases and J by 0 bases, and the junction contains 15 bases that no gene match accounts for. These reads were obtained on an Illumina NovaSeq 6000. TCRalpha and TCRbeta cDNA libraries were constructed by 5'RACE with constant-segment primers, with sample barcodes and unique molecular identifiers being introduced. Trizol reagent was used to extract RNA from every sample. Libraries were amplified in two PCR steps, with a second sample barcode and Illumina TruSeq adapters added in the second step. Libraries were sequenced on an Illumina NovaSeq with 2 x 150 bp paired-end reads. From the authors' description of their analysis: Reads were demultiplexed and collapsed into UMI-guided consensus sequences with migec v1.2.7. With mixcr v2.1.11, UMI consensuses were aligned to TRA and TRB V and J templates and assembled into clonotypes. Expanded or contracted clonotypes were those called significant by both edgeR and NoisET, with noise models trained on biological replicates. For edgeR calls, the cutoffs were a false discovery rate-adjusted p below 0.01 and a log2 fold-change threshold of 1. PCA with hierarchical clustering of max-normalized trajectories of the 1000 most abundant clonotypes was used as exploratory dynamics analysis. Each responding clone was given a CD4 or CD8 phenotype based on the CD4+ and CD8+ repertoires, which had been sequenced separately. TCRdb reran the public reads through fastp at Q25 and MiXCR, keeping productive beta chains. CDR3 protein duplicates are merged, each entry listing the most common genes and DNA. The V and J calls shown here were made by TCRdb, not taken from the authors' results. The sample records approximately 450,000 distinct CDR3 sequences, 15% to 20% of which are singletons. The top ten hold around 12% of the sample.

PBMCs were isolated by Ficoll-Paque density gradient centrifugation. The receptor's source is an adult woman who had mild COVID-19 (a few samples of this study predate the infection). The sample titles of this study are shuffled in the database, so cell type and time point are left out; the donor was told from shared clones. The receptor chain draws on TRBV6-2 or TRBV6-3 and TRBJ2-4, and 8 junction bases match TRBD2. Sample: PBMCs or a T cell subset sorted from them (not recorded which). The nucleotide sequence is TGTGCCAGCAGTACCGGACTAGCACTTCCCGGTCTAGCCAAAAACATTCAGTACTTC. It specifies CASSTGLALPGLAKNIQYF.